A selection of T cell receptor beta chains follows, all from one sample in a study of blood T cell repertoires in COVID-19. TCRdb keeps only in-frame clones here, not all; method: immunoSEQ multiplex PCR. The top ten clones hold 3.2% of a sample with approximately 110,000 clones, 85% to 90% of them seen once. The sequencing sample was made of peripheral blood. The receptors derive from a woman over 75 with COVID-19, enrolled during active disease. Each CDR3 is given with its conserved first and last residue. Fields, in order: clone size, D gene, J gene, V gene, CDR3 DNA, CDR3 protein. The D gene is left open where the match is weak. A row's size may be missing; if present it is once, few, many or a size class.

abundance: .
d_gene: .
j_gene: TRBJ1-2
v_gene: TRBV6-1
CDR3nt: TGTGCCAGCAGTGAGGCAGGGAACTATGGCTACACCTTC
CDR3aa: CASSEAGNYGYTF

abundance: .
d_gene: TRBD2
j_gene: TRBJ2-4
v_gene: TRBV20-1
CDR3nt: TGCAGTGCTAGTCGACTAGCGGGAGGCAACATTCAGTACTTC
CDR3aa: CSASRLAGGNIQYF

abundance: .
d_gene: TRBD2
j_gene: TRBJ2-5
v_gene: TRBV10-3
CDR3nt: TGTGCCATCAGTGATGCGGGGGGGCCGCAGTACTTC
CDR3aa: CAISDAGGPQYF

abundance: .
d_gene: .
j_gene: TRBJ1-3
v_gene: TRBV18
CDR3nt: TGTGCCAGCTCCGGAGTAACGGGAAACACCATATATTTT
CDR3aa: CASSGVTGNTIYF

abundance: few
d_gene: .
j_gene: TRBJ1-2
v_gene: TRBV29-1
CDR3nt: TGCACCTCTGGGGGGGCGGATGGCTACACCTTC
CDR3aa: CTSGGADGYTF

abundance: .
d_gene: TRBD2
j_gene: TRBJ2-3
v_gene: TRBV28
CDR3nt: TGTGCCAGCAGTTGGAATCCGGGACTAGCGGGAGCTGGAGATACGCAGTATTTT
CDR3aa: CASSWNPGLAGAGDTQYF

abundance: .
d_gene: .
j_gene: TRBJ2-7
v_gene: TRBV9
CDR3nt: TGTGCCAGCAGCGTAGGCGGTCTTGCGTCCTACGAGCAGTACTTC
CDR3aa: CASSVGGLASYEQYF

abundance: .
d_gene: TRBD1
j_gene: TRBJ2-2
v_gene: TRBV7-2
CDR3nt: TGTGCCAGCAGCCCTCGAACAGGGGGCACCGGGGAGCTGTTTTTT
CDR3aa: CASSPRTGGTGELFF

abundance: .
d_gene: .
j_gene: TRBJ1-6
v_gene: TRBV7-9
CDR3nt: TGTGCCAGCAGGGAGGGGAATTCACCCCTCCACTTT
CDR3aa: CASREGNSPLHF

abundance: .
d_gene: TRBD1
j_gene: TRBJ1-5
v_gene: TRBV25-1
CDR3nt: TGTGCCAGCAGCGGGACAGATAATCAGCCCCAGCATTTT
CDR3aa: CASSGTDNQPQHF

abundance: .
d_gene: TRBD2
j_gene: TRBJ2-3
v_gene: TRBV28
CDR3nt: TGTGCCATCAGCAGGACTAGCGGGAGGAGAGATACGCAGTATTTT
CDR3aa: CAISRTSGRRDTQYF

abundance: .
d_gene: .
j_gene: TRBJ2-6
v_gene: TRBV4-3
CDR3nt: TGCGCCAGCAGCCAAGATTGGACAACTGGGGCCAACGTCCTGACTTTC
CDR3aa: CASSQDWTTGANVLTF

abundance: .
d_gene: .
j_gene: TRBJ2-3
v_gene: TRBV7-6
CDR3nt: TGTGCCAGCAGCTTAGGCCTAGCGGATACGCAGTATTTT
CDR3aa: CASSLGLADTQYF

abundance: .
d_gene: TRBD1
j_gene: TRBJ2-7
v_gene: TRBV18
CDR3nt: TGTGCCAGCTCACTTGGACAGGGCGGCTTCTACGAGCAGTACTTC
CDR3aa: CASSLGQGGFYEQYF

abundance: .
d_gene: .
j_gene: TRBJ2-5
v_gene: TRBV7-3
CDR3nt: TGTGCCAGCAGCTGGACTTTGGGGGAGACCCAGTACTTC
CDR3aa: CASSWTLGETQYF

abundance: .
d_gene: .
j_gene: TRBJ1-4
v_gene: TRBV29-1
CDR3nt: TGCAGCGTAATTAACACCTTAGGGGATGAAAAACTGTTTTTT
CDR3aa: CSVINTLGDEKLFF

abundance: few
d_gene: .
j_gene: TRBJ2-7
v_gene: TRBV5-6
CDR3nt: TGTGCCAGCAGCAGGGACTTTAGCTACGAGCAGTACTTC
CDR3aa: CASSRDFSYEQYF

abundance: .
d_gene: .
j_gene: TRBJ1-1
v_gene: TRBV11-2
CDR3nt: TGTGCCAGCAGCATGACAGGTTTCGTCACTGAAGCTTTCTTT
CDR3aa: CASSMTGFVTEAFF

abundance: .
d_gene: .
j_gene: TRBJ2-1
v_gene: TRBV5-1
CDR3nt: TGCGCCAGCAGCTTGGCGGGTGGAGCCTACAATGAGCAGTTCTTC
CDR3aa: CASSLAGGAYNEQFF

abundance: .
d_gene: TRBD1
j_gene: TRBJ1-4
v_gene: TRBV28
CDR3nt: TGTGCCAGCAGTCTCTCGACAGGGGGGGTTGCAACTAATGAAAAACTGTTTTTT
CDR3aa: CASSLSTGGVATNEKLFF

abundance: .
d_gene: .
j_gene: TRBJ2-2
v_gene: TRBV5-1
CDR3nt: TGCGCCAGCAGCTTGCTTATCGGGACTGCGAACACCGGGGAGCTGTTTTTT
CDR3aa: CASSLLIGTANTGELFF

abundance: .
d_gene: TRBD1
j_gene: TRBJ2-1
v_gene: TRBV7-3
CDR3nt: TGTGCCAGCAACTTCGGACAGGGAAGAAATGAGCAGTTCTTC
CDR3aa: CASNFGQGRNEQFF

abundance: .
d_gene: .
j_gene: TRBJ2-2
v_gene: TRBV21-1
CDR3nt: TGTGCCAGCAGCATCGAAGCTAACACCGGGGAGCTGTTTTTT
CDR3aa: CASSIEANTGELFF

abundance: .
d_gene: TRBD2
j_gene: TRBJ2-2
v_gene: TRBV4-3
CDR3nt: TGCGCCAGCAGCCGATTAGCGGGAGGGTACACCGGGGAGCTGTTTTTT
CDR3aa: CASSRLAGGYTGELFF

abundance: once
d_gene: .
j_gene: TRBJ1-5
v_gene: TRBV4-1
CDR3nt: TGCGCCAGCAGCCAGTCAGCTGGGCAGAGCGGTCAGCCCCAGCATTTT
CDR3aa: CASSQSAGQSGQPQHF

abundance: .
d_gene: .
j_gene: TRBJ1-1
v_gene: TRBV5-1
CDR3nt: TGCGCCAGCAGCACTGCAGGGGTGACTGAAGCTTTCTTT
CDR3aa: CASSTAGVTEAFF

abundance: .
d_gene: .
j_gene: TRBJ2-2
v_gene: TRBV4-2
CDR3nt: TGTGCCAGCAGCCAAGATCCCTCTAACACCGGGGAGCTGTTTTTT
CDR3aa: CASSQDPSNTGELFF

abundance: .
d_gene: .
j_gene: TRBJ1-2
v_gene: TRBV28
CDR3nt: TGTGCCAGTAGGGGAAGTGGAGACTATGGCTACACCTTC
CDR3aa: CASRGSGDYGYTF

abundance: .
d_gene: .
j_gene: TRBJ1-1
v_gene: TRBV6-1
CDR3nt: TGTGCCAGCAGTGAGGCTAGGGACTCCTACGCTGAAGCTTTCTTT
CDR3aa: CASSEARDSYAEAFF